This T cell receptor (beta chain) was captured in a study of Tregs in tolerant kidney transplant recipients. As regards this clone: The antigen remains undetermined.

V lost 3 bases to trimming and J lost 0 bases, with 11 bases between them. This CDR3 spans 14 amino acids. Germline V gene data show CDR1 as SQVTM and CDR2 as ANQGSEA. Study-level results: The most relevant donor-specific Treg TCRbeta repertoire apparently came from expansion with activated donor B cells.

Sequencing used immunoSEQ multiplex PCR; TCRdb keeps in-frame clones, though not all of them. The table has approximately 90,000 clones, around 90% seen once; the top ten hold 4.5% to 5%. Unstimulated regulatory T cells (CD4+CD25+CD127-), CD4+CD25- non-regulatory cells, CD4 and CD8 cells were FACS-sorted from thawed PBMCs. This TCR derives from a human donor in good health. The sample taken for sequencing was CD8+ T cells from blood. The chain recombines TRBV29-1 with TRBJ1-2; no reliable D call. CDR3 in amino acids: CSVEEDQANYGYTF. In DNA form, the CDR3 reads TGCAGCGTTGAGGAAGATCAAGCTAACTATGGCTACACCTTC.